This T cell receptor (beta chain) was found in a study of T-cell reconstitution after alpha-beta-depleted transplantation in children. CDR1 and CDR2 from the germline V gene are SGHTA and FQGNSA. The ends lost 3 bases at V and 8 bases at J; junction bases unmatched: 4. The CDR3 has 15 residues. As it was prepared, the TCRbeta library received unique molecular identifiers. TCRdb reprocessed the PCR reads with MiXCR, giving one entry per CDR3 protein. The sample shows around 380,000 distinct CDR3 sequences, under 13% of them seen only once. The clonotype comes from a human donor who donated a stem cell graft to a child with acute myeloid leukemia. The chain joins TRBV7-2 to TRBJ2-1; 13 bases line up with TRBD2. The sample consisted of PBMCs from the stem cell graft donor, taken from the stem cell graft. The CDR3 nucleotides read TGTGCCAGCAGCTTCCCAACTAGCGGGGGGGATGAGCAGTTCTTC. It codes for CASSFPTSGGDEQFF.